A selection of T cell receptor beta chains follows, all from one sample in a study of blood T cell repertoires in COVID-19. Some clones are missing from TCRdb's copy, which holds only in-frame ones; the method was immunoSEQ multiplex PCR. Among 56,000 or so clones, more than 75% were seen once, and the ten largest hold around 27%. Sequenced input: peripheral blood. Receptors were obtained from a human donor in a cohort sampled during active COVID-19. Both conserved end residues are part of each CDR3. Each record gives: clone size, V gene, J gene, D gene, CDR3 DNA, CDR3 protein. A D gene is named only where the DNA matches it firmly. Size is stated for part of the rows, as once, few or many counts, or as a class when the clone is expanded.

.	TRBV27	TRBJ2-6	TRBD1	TGTGCCAGCAGTTCGTCCATGACAGGGGGTCGCACGACAGGGGCCAACGTCCTGACTTTC	CASSSSMTGGRTTGANVLTF
.	TRBV18	TRBJ1-1	TRBD1	TGTGCCAGCTCACCACCCGGGGACAGGGAGAACACTGAAGCTTTCTTT	CASSPPGDRENTEAFF
.	TRBV2	TRBJ1-4	TRBD1	TGTGCCAGGAGGGACAGGGAGTTGGAAAAACTGTTTTTT	CARRDRELEKLFF
.	TRBV6-5	TRBJ1-2	TRBD1	TGTGCCAGCAATTTGGACAGGAACTATGGCTACACCTTC	CASNLDRNYGYTF
.	TRBV2	TRBJ2-1	TRBD2	TGTGCCAGCAGTGAACTAGCGGTCTACAATGAGCAGTTCTTC	CASSELAVYNEQFF
few	TRBV3-1/TRBV3-2	TRBJ2-7	.	TGTGCCAGCAGCCAGGAATCTCAGGGTTTCTTTGGCGAGCAGTACTTC	CASSQESQGFFGEQYF
.	TRBV5-1	TRBJ1-6	TRBD1	TGCGCCAGCAGACCCACGACAGGGGGTAATTCACCCCTCCACTTT	CASRPTTGGNSPLHF
.	TRBV12-3/TRBV12-4	TRBJ2-7	.	TGTGCCAGCCAACGACAGCCCCTGGTCGAGCAGTACTTC	CASQRQPLVEQYF
.	TRBV6-1	TRBJ2-5	TRBD1	TGTGCCAGCAGTGAAGCCGGACAGGGGGTTGAGACCCAGTACTTC	CASSEAGQGVETQYF
.	TRBV2	TRBJ1-3	.	TGTGCCAGCAGTGCCCTCTCGAGGGCCTCTGGAAACACCATATATTTT	CASSALSRASGNTIYF
few	TRBV25-1	TRBJ1-6	TRBD1	TGTGCCAGCAGTGACAGGGGGAACTCACCCCTCCACTTT	CASSDRGNSPLHF
.	TRBV7-9	TRBJ1-4	TRBD1	TGTGCCAGCAGCACCTATGAACCGGGACAGGAAGGGAAACTGTTTTTT	CASSTYEPGQEGKLFF
.	TRBV11-2	TRBJ2-6	.	TGTGCCAGCAGGCAAGACAACTCTGGGGCCAACGTCCTGACTTTC	CASRQDNSGANVLTF